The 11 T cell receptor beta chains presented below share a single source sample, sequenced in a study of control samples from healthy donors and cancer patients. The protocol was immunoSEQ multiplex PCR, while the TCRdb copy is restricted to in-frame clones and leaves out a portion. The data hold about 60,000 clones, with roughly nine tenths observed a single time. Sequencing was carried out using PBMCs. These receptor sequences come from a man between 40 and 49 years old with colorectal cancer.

The CDR3 DNA follows: TGTGCCAGCAGCCAAGGGACAACCCTCGAGCAGTACTTC. It encodes CASSQGTTLEQYF. V and J are TRBV3-1 (or the pseudogene TRBV3-2) and TRBJ2-7; a weak D match, TRBD1 (5 bases). Trimming pared 1 base from V and 6 bases from J, leaving 10 bases between. The CDR3 spans 13 residues. Germline lookup yields CDR1 LGHDT and CDR2 YNNKEL (reference sequence).

The CDR3 sequence is CASSKRQMNTEAFF. The CDR3 bases are TGTGCCAGCAGTAAAAGACAGATGAACACTGAAGCTTTCTTT. The V call is TRBV6-2 or TRBV6-3, the J call TRBJ1-1, with a weak D call TRBD1 (5 bases). V lost 5 bases and J lost 0, with 10 bases in between. There are 14 residues in the CDR3. Germline values: CDR1 MNHEY, CDR2 SVGEGT.

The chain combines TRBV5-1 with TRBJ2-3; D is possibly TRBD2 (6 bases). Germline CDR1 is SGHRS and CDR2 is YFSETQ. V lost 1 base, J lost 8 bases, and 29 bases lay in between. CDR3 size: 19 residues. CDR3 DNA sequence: TGCGCCAGCAGCTTGATAGCCAGGAAACGAGTATTGGGGGGAGGTACGCAGTATTTT. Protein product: CASSLIARKRVLGGGTQYF.

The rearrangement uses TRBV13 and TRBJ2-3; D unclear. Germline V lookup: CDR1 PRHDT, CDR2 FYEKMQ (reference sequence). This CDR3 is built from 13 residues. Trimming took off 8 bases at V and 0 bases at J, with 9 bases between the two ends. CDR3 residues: CASLDYSTDTQYF. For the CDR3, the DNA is TGTGCCAGCCTTGATTATAGCACAGATACGCAGTATTTT.

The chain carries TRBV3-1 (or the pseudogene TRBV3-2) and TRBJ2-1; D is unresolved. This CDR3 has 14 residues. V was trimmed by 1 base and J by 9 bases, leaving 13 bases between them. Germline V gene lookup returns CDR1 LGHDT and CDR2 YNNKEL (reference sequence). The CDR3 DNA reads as TGTGCCAGCAGCCAAGCCCTAATCAGCACTGAGCAGTTCTTC. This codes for CASSQALISTEQFF.

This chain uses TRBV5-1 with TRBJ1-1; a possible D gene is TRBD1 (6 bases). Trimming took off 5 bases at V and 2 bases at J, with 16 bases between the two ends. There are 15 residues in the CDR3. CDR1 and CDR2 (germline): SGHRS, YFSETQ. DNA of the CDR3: TGCGCCAGCAGATCGGATACAGGGTTAAACACTGAAGCTTTCTTT. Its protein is CASRSDTGLNTEAFF.

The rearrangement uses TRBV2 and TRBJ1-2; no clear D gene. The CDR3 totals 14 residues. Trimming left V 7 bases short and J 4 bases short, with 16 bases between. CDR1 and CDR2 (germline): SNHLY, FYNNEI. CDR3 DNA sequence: TGTGCCAGCACAATAGCGACCCCGTTCTATGGCTACACCTTC. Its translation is CASTIATPFYGYTF.

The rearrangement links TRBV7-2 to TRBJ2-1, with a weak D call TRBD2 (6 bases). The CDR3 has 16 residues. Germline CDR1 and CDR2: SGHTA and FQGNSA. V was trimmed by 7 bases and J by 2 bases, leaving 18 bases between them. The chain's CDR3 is CASIPAGLTTYNEQFF. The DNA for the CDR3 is TGTGCCAGCATCCCGGCGGGGCTTACGACCTACAATGAGCAGTTCTTC. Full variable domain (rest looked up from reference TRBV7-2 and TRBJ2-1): GAGVSQSPSNKVTEKGKDVELRCDPISGHTALYWYRQSLGQGLEFLIYFQGNSAPDKSGLPSDRFSAERTGGSVSTLTIQRTQQEDSAVYLCASIPAGLTTYNEQFFGPGTRLTVL.

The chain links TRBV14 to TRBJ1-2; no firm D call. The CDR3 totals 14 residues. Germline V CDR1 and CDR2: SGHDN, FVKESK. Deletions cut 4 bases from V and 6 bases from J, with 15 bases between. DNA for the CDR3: TGTGCCAGCAGCCCCCCTAGCCGAGCGCATGGCTACACCTTC. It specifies CASSPPSRAHGYTF.

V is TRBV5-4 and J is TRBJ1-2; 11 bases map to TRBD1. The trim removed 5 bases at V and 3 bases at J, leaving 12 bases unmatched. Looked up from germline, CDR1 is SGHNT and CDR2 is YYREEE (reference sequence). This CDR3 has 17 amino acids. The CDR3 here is CASRSRSRTGGDYGYTF. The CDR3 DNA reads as TGTGCCAGCAGGTCCAGGTCTCGGACAGGGGGCGACTATGGCTACACCTTC.

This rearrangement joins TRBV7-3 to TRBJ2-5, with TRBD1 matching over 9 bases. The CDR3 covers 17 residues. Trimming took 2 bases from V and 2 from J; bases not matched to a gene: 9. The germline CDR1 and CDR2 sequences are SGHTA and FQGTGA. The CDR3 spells CASSLGGGQGTQETQYF. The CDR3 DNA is TGTGCCAGCAGCTTAGGAGGAGGACAGGGGACTCAAGAGACCCAGTACTTC.